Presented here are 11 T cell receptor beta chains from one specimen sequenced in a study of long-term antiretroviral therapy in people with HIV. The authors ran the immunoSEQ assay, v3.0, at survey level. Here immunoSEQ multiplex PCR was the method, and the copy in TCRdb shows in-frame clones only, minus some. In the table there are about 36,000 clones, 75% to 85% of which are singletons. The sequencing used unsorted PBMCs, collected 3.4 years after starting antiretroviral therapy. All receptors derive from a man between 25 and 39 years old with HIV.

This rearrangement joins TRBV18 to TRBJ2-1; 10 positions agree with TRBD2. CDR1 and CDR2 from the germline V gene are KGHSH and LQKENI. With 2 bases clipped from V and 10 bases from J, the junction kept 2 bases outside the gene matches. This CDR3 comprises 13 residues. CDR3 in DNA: TGTGCCAGCTCACCAACTAGCGGGGTCGAGCAGTTCTTC. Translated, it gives CASSPTSGVEQFF.

This CDR3 is CASSPAVAGGYEQYF. The DNA of the CDR3 is TGTGCCAGCAGCCCAGCCGTAGCGGGAGGCTACGAGCAGTACTTC. The chain has TRBV11-2 and TRBJ2-7; TRBD2 agrees at 10 bases. Trimming cost V 5 bases and J 3 bases; bases outside gene matches: 7. The CDR3 has 15 amino acids. In germline, CDR1 is SGHAT, CDR2 FQNNGV.

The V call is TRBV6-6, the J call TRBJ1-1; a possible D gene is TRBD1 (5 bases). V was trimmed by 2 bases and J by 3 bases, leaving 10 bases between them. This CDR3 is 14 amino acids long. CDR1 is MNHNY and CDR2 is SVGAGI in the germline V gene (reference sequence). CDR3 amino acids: CASSYGGGDTEAFF. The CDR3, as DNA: TGTGCCAGCAGTTACGGGGGAGGGGACACTGAAGCTTTCTTT.

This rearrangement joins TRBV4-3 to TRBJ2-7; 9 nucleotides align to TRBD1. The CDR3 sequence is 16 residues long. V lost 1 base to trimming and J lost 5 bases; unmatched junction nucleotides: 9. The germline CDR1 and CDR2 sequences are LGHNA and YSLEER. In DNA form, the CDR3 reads TGCGCCAGCAGCCAAGTCGCCGGGACAGGGTACCACGAGCAGTACTTC. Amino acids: CASSQVAGTGYHEQYF.

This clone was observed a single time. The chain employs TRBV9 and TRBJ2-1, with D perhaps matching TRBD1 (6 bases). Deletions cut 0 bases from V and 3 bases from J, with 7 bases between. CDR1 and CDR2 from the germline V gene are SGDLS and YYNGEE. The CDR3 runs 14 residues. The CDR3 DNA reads TGTGCCAGCAGCGTAGTGGGACACTACAATGAGCAGTTCTTC. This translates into CASSVVGHYNEQFF. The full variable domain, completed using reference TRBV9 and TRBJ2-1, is DSGVTQTPKHLITATGQRVTLRCSPRSGDLSVYWYQQSLDQGLQFLIQYYNGEERAKGNILERFSAQQFPDLHSELNLSSLELGDSALYFCASSVVGHYNEQFFGPGTRLTVL.

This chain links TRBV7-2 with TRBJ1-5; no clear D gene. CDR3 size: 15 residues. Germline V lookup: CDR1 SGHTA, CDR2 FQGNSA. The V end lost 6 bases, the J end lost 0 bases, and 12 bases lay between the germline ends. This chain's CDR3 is CASRKNRDSNQPQHF. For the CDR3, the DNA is TGTGCCAGCAGGAAAAACCGGGATAGCAATCAGCCCCAGCATTTT.

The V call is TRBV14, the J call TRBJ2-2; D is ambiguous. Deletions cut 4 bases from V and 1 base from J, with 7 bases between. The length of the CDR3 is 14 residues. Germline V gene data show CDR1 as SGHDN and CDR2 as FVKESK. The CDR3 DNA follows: TGTGCCAGCAGCCGCGACTTGAACACCGGGGAGCTGTTTTTT. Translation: CASSRDLNTGELFF.

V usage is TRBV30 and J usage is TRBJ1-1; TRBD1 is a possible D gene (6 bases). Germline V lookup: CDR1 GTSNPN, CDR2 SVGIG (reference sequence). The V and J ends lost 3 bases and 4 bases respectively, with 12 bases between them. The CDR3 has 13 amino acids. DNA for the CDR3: TGTGCCTGGAGAGGGGGGTTGGGCACTGAAGCTTTCTTT. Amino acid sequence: CAWRGGLGTEAFF.

The CDR3 DNA is TGTGCCAGCACTCGGGTCGGAGCTAATGAAAAACTGTTTTTT. Amino acid sequence: CASTRVGANEKLFF. The rearrangement joins TRBV2 to TRBJ1-4; D unclear. Germline lookup yields CDR1 SNHLY and CDR2 FYNNEI. The CDR3 is made up of 14 amino acids. Trimming cost V 7 bases and J 3 bases, with 12 bases left between them.

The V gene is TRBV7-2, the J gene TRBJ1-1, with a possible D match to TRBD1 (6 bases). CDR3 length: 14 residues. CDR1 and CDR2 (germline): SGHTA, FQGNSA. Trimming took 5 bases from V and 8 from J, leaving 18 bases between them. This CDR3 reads CASSLWGGAVEAFF. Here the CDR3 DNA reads TGTGCCAGCAGCCTATGGGGGGGGGCGGTGGAAGCTTTCTTT.

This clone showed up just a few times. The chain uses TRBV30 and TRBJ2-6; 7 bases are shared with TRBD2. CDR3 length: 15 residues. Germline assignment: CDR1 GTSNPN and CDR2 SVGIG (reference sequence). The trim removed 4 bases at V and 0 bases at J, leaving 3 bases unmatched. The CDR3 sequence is CAWNPGGSGANVLTF. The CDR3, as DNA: TGTGCCTGGAATCCGGGGGGCTCTGGGGCCAACGTCCTGACTTTC.